These 23 T cell receptor beta chains were all obtained from the same sample, sequenced in a study of response to subunit inactivated influenza vaccine. MiXCR, run by TCRdb on the RT-PCR reads, gives a single entry per CDR3 protein. The data contain around 850,000 distinct CDR3 sequences, roughly 20% of them singletons. This sample comprised PBMCs from blood, obtained 4 to 6 days after vaccination. These TCRs come from a man in his forties or fifties who received an inactivated influenza vaccine.

The table lists this clonotype with many counts. The chain has TRBV7-9 and TRBJ2-2; possible D gene TRBD2, 5 bases. Trimming left V 4 bases short and J 7 bases short, with 7 bases between. Germline V gene lookup returns CDR1 SEHNR and CDR2 FQNEAQ (reference sequence). The CDR3 has 12 residues. This CDR3 is CASSSEGGELFF. DNA for the CDR3: TGTGCCAGCAGCTCCGAGGGCGGGGAGCTGTTTTTT.

Ten or more counts support this clonotype. The gene calls are TRBV12-3 or TRBV12-4 and TRBJ2-1; 10 nucleotides agree with TRBD2. The V gene end was trimmed by 11 bases and the J gene end by 1 base; junction bases not matched to a gene: 2. The CDR3 is 13 residues long. The CDR3 reads CASTSGSYNEQFF. The CDR3 nucleotides are TGTGCCTCGACTAGCGGGTCCTACAATGAGCAGTTCTTC.

The CDR3 sequence: CASRSAWTGGGTDTQYF. CDR3 nucleotide sequence: TGTGCCAGCAGATCAGCCTGGACAGGCGGAGGCACAGATACGCAGTATTTT. The chain links TRBV28 to TRBJ2-3; 7 bases line up with TRBD1. Germline CDR1 is MDHEN and CDR2 is SYDVKM. CDR3 length: 17 residues. After removal of 6 bases from V and 1 base from J, the junction contained 13 bases not matched to a gene.

This clonotype was counted a few times. The chain employs TRBV4-1 and TRBJ1-4; 8 positions match TRBD1. CDR1 and CDR2 (germline): MGHRA, YSYEKL. This CDR3 is built from 14 residues. The V segment lost 1 base and the J segment 8 bases; nucleotides outside the gene matches: 3. CDR3 loop: CASSQVGQAEKLFF. The CDR3 region has the DNA TGCGCCAGCAGCCAAGTGGGACAGGCGGAAAAACTGTTTTTT.

The V call is TRBV27, the J call TRBJ2-7; perhaps TRBD1 as D (6 bases). This CDR3 has 15 residues. V was cut by 3 bases and J by 0 bases, with 12 bases left in between. Germline CDR1 is MNHEY and CDR2 is SMNVEV (reference sequence). CDR3 region: CASSFRGQFSYEQYF. The CDR3 nucleotides read TGTGCCAGCAGTTTTCGGGGACAATTCTCCTACGAGCAGTACTTC.

The chain joins TRBV15 to TRBJ2-1; the match to TRBD2 covers 7 bases. V shed 5 bases, J shed 9 bases, and the junction held 13 bases outside the gene matches. The CDR3 is 15 residues long. The V gene's germline CDR1 is LNHNV and CDR2 YYDKDF (reference sequence). The CDR3 loop reads CATSGGLVQSSEQFF. The CDR3 DNA reads as TGTGCCACCAGCGGAGGACTAGTACAATCGAGTGAGCAGTTCTTC.

The J gene is TRBJ2-2, the V gene TRBV5-1; perhaps D is TRBD1 or TRBD2 (7 bases each). V was shortened by 5 bases and J by 4 bases, with 18 bases between the two germline ends. The CDR3 has 16 amino acids. The germline gives CDR1 SGHRS, CDR2 YFSETQ. CDR3 sequence (DNA): TGCGCCAGCAGACCCCAGGGGGGGTCGACCACCGGGGAGCTGTTTTTT. Its protein product is CASRPQGGSTTGELFF.

The rearrangement joins TRBV9 to TRBJ2-7; tentative D call: TRBD2 (7 bases). Germline-derived CDR1 and CDR2 are SGDLS and YYNGEE. This CDR3 is built from 13 residues. Deletions cut 3 bases from V and 7 bases from J, with 14 bases between. The CDR3 protein is CASSAGGPLEQYF. The CDR3 DNA is TGTGCCAGCAGCGCCGGGGGGCCTTTGGAGCAGTACTTC.

This clonotype was detected a few times. The genes are TRBV7-9 and TRBJ2-5; 8 bases align to TRBD2. From germline, CDR1 is SEHNR and CDR2 FQNEAQ (reference sequence). The CDR3 contains 14 residues. The J segment lost 3 bases and the V segment lost 0 bases, leaving 0 bases of the junction unmatched. Written as DNA, the CDR3 is TGTGCCAGCAGCTTAGCCGGGAGGGAAGAGACCCAGTACTTC. It specifies CASSLAGREETQYF.

J is TRBJ2-5 and V is TRBV7-9, with D perhaps matching TRBD2 (5 bases). The V end was cut by 2 bases, the J end by 7 bases, with 14 bases between. This CDR3 comprises 14 residues. The germline V gene has CDR1 SEHNR and CDR2 FQNEAQ (reference sequence). This CDR3 reads CASSLLRSRGTQYF. CDR3 in DNA: TGTGCCAGCAGCTTATTGAGGTCCCGGGGGACCCAGTACTTC. Using reference TRBV7-9 and TRBJ2-5 for the parts outside the CDR3, the full variable domain is DTGVSQNPRHKITKRGQNVTFRCDPISEHNRLYWYRQTLGQGPEFLTYFQNEAQLEKSRLLSDRFSAERPKGSFSTLEIQRTEQGDSAMYLCASSLLRSRGTQYFGPGTRLLVL.

This clonotype has just a few counts. The chain is built from TRBV6-5 and TRBJ1-2, with D possibly being TRBD1 (6 bases). In germline, CDR1 is MNHEY, CDR2 SVGAGI. The CDR3 extends over 15 amino acids. Trimming pared 2 bases from V and 2 bases from J, leaving 12 bases between. The CDR3 DNA reads as TGTGCCAGCAGTTACGGACAGCCGATGAACTATGGCTACACCTTC. It specifies CASSYGQPMNYGYTF.

A few counts support this clonotype. V usage is TRBV12-3 or TRBV12-4 and J usage is TRBJ2-1; TRBD2 might be the D (6 bases). The CDR3 consists of 13 residues. Trimming shortened V by 3 bases and J by 12 bases, and 15 bases separated the two germline ends. CDR3: CASSFEGGGGQFF. CDR3 nucleotides: TGTGCCAGCAGTTTTGAGGGAGGCGGTGGGCAGTTCTTC.

J is TRBJ1-4 and V is TRBV27; 7 bases are shared with TRBD1. The length of the CDR3 is 14 residues. The germline CDR1 and CDR2 sequences are MNHEY and SMNVEV (reference sequence). The J segment lost 6 bases and the V segment lost 2 bases, leaving 3 bases of the junction unmatched. The CDR3 is CASSLSQGDEKLFF. The CDR3 DNA reads as TGTGCCAGCAGTTTAAGTCAGGGGGATGAAAAACTGTTTTTT.

J is TRBJ2-2 and V is TRBV11-2; D assignment may be TRBD1 or TRBD2 (5 bases each). Trimming took 1 base from V and 3 from J, leaving 9 bases between them. CDR3 length: 15 residues. CDR1 is SGHAT and CDR2 is FQNNGV in the germline V gene. The CDR3 sequence: CASSLAGRYTGELFF. The CDR3 DNA sequence: TGTGCCAGCAGCTTAGCGGGACGATACACCGGGGAGCTGTTTTTT.

This clonotype showed up just a few times. In nucleotides, the CDR3 is TGTGCCAGCAGAGGGGCAGGGTCTGGCTACGAGCAGTACTTC. Amino acid sequence: CASRGAGSGYEQYF. The genes are TRBV12-3 or TRBV12-4 and TRBJ2-7; possibly TRBD1 for D (5 bases). Trimming left V 6 bases short and J 3 bases short, with 15 bases between. The CDR3 totals 14 residues.

This clonotype was recorded a few times. V and J are TRBV5-1 and TRBJ2-1; TRBD2 is a possible D gene (5 bases). Germline loops: CDR1 SGHRS, CDR2 YFSETQ. This CDR3 contains 15 residues. Trimming left V 6 bases short and J 1 base short, with 14 bases between. The CDR3 is CASKRVGSSYNEQFF. For the CDR3, the DNA is TGCGCCAGCAAAAGGGTGGGGAGTTCCTACAATGAGCAGTTCTTC.

This clonotype was observed a few times. At one of its ends the junction is not consistent with the germline gene, which may arise from a read error. The CDR3 nucleotides read TGTGCCAGCAGATTAGCGGGGCGTAACACCGGGGAGCTGTTTTTT. Amino acid sequence: CASRLAGRNTGELFF. This sequence joins TRBV7-8 and TRBJ2-2; 8 positions agree with TRBD2. The germline V gene has CDR1 SGHVS and CDR2 FQNEAQ. The CDR3 has 15 residues.

In this sample, this clonotype turned up a few times. The chain couples TRBV7-3 to TRBJ2-3; 12 nucleotides line up with TRBD2. Germline values: CDR1 SGHTA, CDR2 FQGTGA. This CDR3 is 16 amino acids long. J was trimmed by 7 bases and V by 4 bases; bases with no gene match: 9. Written as DNA, the CDR3 is TGTGCCAGCAGCTCTCTAGCGGGAGGGCTGGGGAATACGCAGTATTTT. It specifies CASSSLAGGLGNTQYF.

As for this clonotype: The final CDR3 position lacks the conserved phenylalanine or tryptophan, pointing to a likely read error. The chain uses TRBV6-1 and TRBJ2-7, with D perhaps TRBD1 (6 bases). CDR1 is MNHNS and CDR2 is SASEGT in the germline V gene. The V gene lost 6 bases and the J gene lost 3 bases, with 15 bases spanning the gap. The CDR3 runs 14 residues. CDR3 loop: CASSQSGRGYEQYS. Written as DNA, the CDR3 is TGTGCCAGCAGCCAGAGCGGCAGGGGCTACGAGCAGTACTCC.

This clonotype was observed a few times. The rearrangement uses TRBV21-1 and TRBJ2-5; no DNA check was done on the table's D call, TRBD1. TRBV21-1 is a pseudogene. There are 17 residues in the CDR3. The CDR3 loop is CASSKFEGRYKQETQYF. CDR3 coding DNA: TGTGCCAGCAGCAAATTTGAAGGGCGCTACAAACAAGAGACCCAGTACTTC.

This clonotype was picked up a small number of times. CDR3 bases: TGCGCCAGCAGCCGAGAGAAAGGGCTCGATCCGGTCTATGAGCAGTTCTTC. This gives the protein CASSREKGLDPVYEQFF. This rearrangement joins TRBV4-3 to TRBJ2-1; D gene unclear. Trimming pared 4 bases from V and 8 bases from J, leaving 24 bases between. The V gene's germline CDR1 is LGHNA and CDR2 YSLEER. The CDR3 runs 17 residues.

This clonotype occurred a few times. The J gene is TRBJ2-5, the V gene TRBV7-3; D is unclear. CDR1 is SGHTA, CDR2 FQGTGA, per germline. This CDR3 has 13 amino acids. V was trimmed by 1 base and J by 5 bases, leaving 8 bases between them. This chain's CDR3 is CASSLSKAETQYF. CDR3 nucleotides: TGTGCCAGCAGCTTAAGTAAAGCCGAGACCCAGTACTTC.

The chain links TRBV6-2 or TRBV6-3 to TRBJ1-2; D is unclear. V was pared by 6 bases and J by 5 bases, with 10 bases between. CDR1 MNHEY and CDR2 SVGEGT come from the germline V gene. The CDR3 is 12 residues long. CDR3 in amino acids: CASSPTSYGYTF. CDR3 DNA sequence: TGTGCCAGCAGCCCCACCTCTTATGGCTACACCTTC.